This T cell receptor (beta chain) was captured in a study of shared clonotypes between healthy human individuals. Study results and caveats: As a rule, naive subsets had a larger estimated richness than memory subsets. For sorted subsets, rarefaction showed incomplete sequencing despite large depth. Sharing of clonotypes among donors was expected to vary with sequencing depth.

CDR1 and CDR2 from the germline V gene are SGHKS and YYEKEE (reference sequence). CDR3 length: 17 amino acids. V dropped 0 bases and J dropped 1; count of bases not matched to a gene: 4. The assay was carried out at the deep level. TCRdb keeps only in-frame clones here, not all; method: immunoSEQ multiplex PCR. The table lists over a million clones, under 80% of them singletons. A note on this clone: The antigen is not known.

This receptor was obtained from a man aged 18 to 30 in good health. The rearrangement links TRBV5-5 to TRBJ2-4; 10 nucleotides align to TRBD1. Sequenced sample: memory CD4+ T cells sorted from blood. Subset in this sample: CD45RA-negative fraction. Written as DNA, the CDR3 is TGTGCCAGCAGCTTGGCAGTGACAGGGGGCGCCAAAAACATTCAGTACTTC. Encoded protein: CASSLAVTGGAKNIQYF.